This T cell receptor (beta chain) emerged from a study of blood T cell repertoires in COVID-19 (dated by TCRdb to about 2020). General notes on the study: Samples covering the acute and convalescent phases of COVID-19 were provided by collaborators in the United States, Italy and Spain. The prospective study material was composed of cDNA or gDNA derived from T cells, B-cell-depleted T cells, or PBMCs. The dataset comprised deeply sampled blood TCRbeta repertoires from subjects exposed to, actively infected with, or recovered from COVID-19. A freely available public database, intended as a resource for researchers studying the immune response to SARS-CoV-2, is where the repertoires were released. The samples were drawn from the first 160 participants of the ongoing ImmuneRACE study and from 1,254 subjects provided by 6 global collaborators. The sample metadata nearly always contained a de-identified subject ID, COVID-19 status, age in years and sex. Where HLA class I and class II types were available, the types were taken from metadata supplied by the sample provider, not from assay-based typing.

With regard to this clone: Its antigen is still unknown. Base qualities were left out, and no much larger clone turns up one base away.

TCRbeta CDR3 regions were amplified from genomic DNA by means of the immunoSEQ Assay, a bias-controlled multiplex PCR. Per the authors' processing: Within the assay, amplification of reference gene primers was used to estimate how many nucleated cells each sample contained. Sequence reads were collapsed and filtered to measure the absolute abundance of every unique TCRbeta CDR3 rearrangement. For each sample, productive Simpson clonality was calculated by taking the square root of Simpson's diversity index across productive rearrangements. The immuneACCESS repertoire file appears here via TCRdb, limited to in-frame rearrangements. These files lack a portion of the clones; in checked studies, under half of the deficit traces to unresolved V genes, and the cause of the others is not known. V and J calls and clone size follow that table, whereas D and trimming were derived from the DNA. The sample table lists hundreds of thousands of clones, approximately 83% of them with a count of one. The ten largest clones take up 1.3% of the sample.

At one collaborating source in Seattle, patients were enrolled during active infection and were followed longitudinally through the course of disease. The collaborating institutions used their own protocols to collect whole blood in K2EDTA tubes. For TCRbeta analysis, collaborator samples were shipped as frozen whole blood, as isolated PBMCs, or as DNA extracted from either sample type. Relative to germline, V is missing 0 bases and J is missing 3 bases, with 4 bases of the junction outside any gene match. Its CDR3 holds 15 amino acids, cysteine through phenylalanine. Just the 45-base CDR3 DNA is kept, in frame starting at base 1. Per the germline V gene, MNHEY is the CDR1 and SVGAGI is the CDR2. The study at large found these results: The quantity of clinical and demographic metadata differed by source and by participant and was supplied without curation.

The material sequenced was peripheral blood. This TCR derives from a young woman with COVID-19, enrolled during active disease. The chain is assembled from TRBV6-5 and TRBJ2-5, and 7 junction bases match TRBD1. The DNA sequence is given as TGTGCCAGCAGTTACTCTGGGACAGTGGAAGAGACCCAGTACTTC. Its protein product is CASSYSGTVEETQYF.